The rows below give T cell receptor beta chains drawn from one sample of a study of T cell responses to AZD1222 COVID-19 vaccine. The table came from immunoSEQ multiplex PCR; TCRdb's copy has only in-frame clones and leaves some out. The table lists tens of thousands of clones, 85% to 90% of them singletons. Here the sequenced sample was peripheral blood, taken 28 days after the second AZD1222 dose. Receptors were obtained from an adult who received the AZD1222 COVID-19 vaccine. Both conserved end residues are part of each CDR3. Fields, in order: J gene, D gene, clone size, V gene, CDR3 DNA, CDR3 protein. A D gene is named only where the DNA matches it firmly. Only part of the rows carry a size: once, few, many, or a class if the clone is expanded.

TRBJ1-2,.,.,TRBV5-1,TGCGCCAGCAGCTTGGGACAGTTTTATGGCTACACCTTC,CASSLGQFYGYTF
TRBJ1-1,TRBD1,.,TRBV11-2,TGTGCCAGCAGCTTGACAGGGCGGGGCACTGAAGCTTTCTTT,CASSLTGRGTEAFF
TRBJ2-2,.,.,TRBV2,TGTGCCAGCAGTCACAGGGACGGAACCGGGGAGCTGTTTTTT,CASSHRDGTGELFF
TRBJ1-1,.,once,TRBV5-1,TGCGCCAGCAGTACCGAACCAAGGGACACTGAAGCTTTCTTT,CASSTEPRDTEAFF
TRBJ1-6,.,.,TRBV9,TGTGCCAGCAGCGTAGGTAACAGGGTAAATTCACCCCTCCACTTT,CASSVGNRVNSPLHF
TRBJ1-3,.,.,TRBV19,TGTGCCAGTACTTTCTCCTCGAACTCTGGAAACACCATATATTTT,CASTFSSNSGNTIYF
TRBJ1-4,.,.,TRBV6-6,TGTGCCAGCAGTGGCCTGATTTTAGGGACTAATGAAAAACTGTTTTTT,CASSGLILGTNEKLFF
TRBJ1-2,TRBD1,.,TRBV19,TGTGCCAGTAGTCCCCTAGACAGGGACCATGGCTACACCTTC,CASSPLDRDHGYTF
TRBJ2-6,TRBD1,.,TRBV27,TGTGCCAGCATTCCCGGACAGGGAGGTAGCCCTGGGGCCAACGTCCTGACTTTC,CASIPGQGGSPGANVLTF
TRBJ2-7,.,once,TRBV3-1/TRBV3-2,TGTGCCAGCAGCCAATGGGCTAGCGATGAGCAGTACTTC,CASSQWASDEQYF
TRBJ2-3,.,.,TRBV10-1,TGCGCCAGCAGTGTCCAGGGCACAGATACGCAGTATTTT,CASSVQGTDTQYF
TRBJ2-2,.,.,TRBV11-2,TGTGCCAGCAGCCCCGGGCCCTACCTAGCCGGGGAGCTGTTTTTT,CASSPGPYLAGELFF
TRBJ1-2,.,.,TRBV19,TGTGCCAGTAGTATACCAGATAACTATGGCTACACCTTC,CASSIPDNYGYTF
TRBJ2-5,.,.,TRBV6-2/TRBV6-3,TGTGCCAGCAGTTACTTCGGCCAGGCCATAGAGACCCAGTACTTC,CASSYFGQAIETQYF
TRBJ2-1,.,.,TRBV6-2/TRBV6-3,TGTGCCAGCAGTACTTACAATGAGCAGTTCTTC,CASSTYNEQFF
TRBJ2-7,.,.,TRBV5-1,TGCGCCAGCAGCGCTAGCCCGGGACGCTACGAGCAGTACTTC,CASSASPGRYEQYF
TRBJ2-7,.,.,TRBV12-5,TGTGCTAGTGCCCCCACAGGGAGCGTCCTTTACGAGCAGTACTTC,CASAPTGSVLYEQYF
TRBJ2-5,.,.,TRBV7-8,TGTGCCAGCAGCTTAAGAAGGGGGGAGACCCAGTACTTC,CASSLRRGETQYF
TRBJ2-7,.,.,TRBV21-1,TGTGCCAGCAGCAATTGCTACGAGCAGTACTTC,CASSNCYEQYF
TRBJ2-7,.,.,TRBV5-1,TGCGCCAGCAGCTTGGGAGCAGGGGAAGTGCAGTACTTC,CASSLGAGEVQYF
TRBJ1-6,.,.,TRBV19,TGTGCCAGTGGTACGGGGGACTATAATTCACCCCTCCACTTT,CASGTGDYNSPLHF
TRBJ2-3,.,few,TRBV2,TGTGCCAGCAGGCCGGGACTGAGCACAGATACGCAGTATTTT,CASRPGLSTDTQYF
TRBJ2-7,.,.,TRBV27,TGTGCCAGCAGTCCTAGGCCCGTCCGGGGCGAGCAGTACTTC,CASSPRPVRGEQYF
TRBJ1-3,TRBD1,.,TRBV10-3,TGTGCCATCAGCGAAAGGGGACAGACCAGCTCTGGAAACACCATATATTTT,CAISERGQTSSGNTIYF
TRBJ1-1,.,.,TRBV6-1,TGTGCCAGCAGTGAAAACCCAACGGCCATGAACACTGAAGCTTTCTTT,CASSENPTAMNTEAFF
TRBJ2-5,TRBD2,.,TRBV7-7,TGTGCCAGCGCTTCGGGAGGGGATTGGAGGGAGACCCAGTACTTC,CASASGGDWRETQYF
TRBJ1-2,.,.,TRBV5-8,TGTGCCAGCAGCTTGGACAGCTACACCTTC,CASSLDSYTF
TRBJ2-1,.,many,TRBV7-9,TGTGCCAGCAGCTTAGCCAATGAGCAGTTCTTC,CASSLANEQFF
TRBJ2-1,TRBD2,.,TRBV4-2,TGTGCCAGCAGCCGAAGTCTAGCGGGGGGGTACAACAATGAGCAGTTCTTC,CASSRSLAGGYNNEQFF
TRBJ1-1,.,.,TRBV7-2,TGTGCCAGCAGCTCGACGGTCAGGGGCACTGAAGCTTTCTTT,CASSSTVRGTEAFF
TRBJ1-1,.,.,TRBV6-5,TGTGCCAGCAGTTATGGGCACGGAAACACTGAAGCTTTCTTT,CASSYGHGNTEAFF
TRBJ2-3,.,.,TRBV15,TGTGCCACCAGCAGCACAGGCGGAACAGATACGCAGTATTTT,CATSSTGGTDTQYF
TRBJ2-6,.,.,TRBV6-5,TGTGCCAGCAGTTACGCCTACTCTGGGGCCAACGTCCTGACTTTC,CASSYAYSGANVLTF
TRBJ1-1,.,.,TRBV29-1,TGCAGCGGGGGGGGCATGAACACTGAAGCTTTCTTT,CSGGGMNTEAFF
TRBJ1-2,.,few,TRBV18,TGTGCCAGCTCACCGGGGACATCCGGAGGATATGGCTACACCTTC,CASSPGTSGGYGYTF
TRBJ1-1,.,.,TRBV7-8,TGTGCCAGCAGCTTAGCTTTCAGTAACACTGAAGCTTTCTTT,CASSLAFSNTEAFF
TRBJ2-1,TRBD2,.,TRBV5-4,TGTGCCAGCAGCTCGGGACTAGCGGCAAACAATGAGCAGTTCTTC,CASSSGLAANNEQFF
TRBJ2-2,.,.,TRBV7-9,TGTGCCAGCAGCTTGGACACCAACACCGGGGAGCTGTTTTTT,CASSLDTNTGELFF
TRBJ1-4,.,.,TRBV27,TGTGCCAGCAGTTTAGTGGGGGTGGCAACTAATGAAAAACTGTTTTTT,CASSLVGVATNEKLFF
TRBJ2-3,.,.,TRBV18,TGTGCCACCACTTCCGGGGTGGGATACACAGATACGCAGTATTTT,CATTSGVGYTDTQYF
TRBJ1-3,.,.,TRBV14,TGTGCCAGCGAAAAGGGGATCTCTGGAAACACCATATATTTT,CASEKGISGNTIYF
TRBJ2-7,.,.,TRBV18,TGTGCCAGCTCACCAGGGGTCGCCTACGAGCAGTACTTC,CASSPGVAYEQYF
TRBJ2-5,TRBD2,.,TRBV4-1,TGCGCCAGCAGCCAAGAGACCCTAGCGGGGGGTATACAAGAGACCCAGTACTTC,CASSQETLAGGIQETQYF
TRBJ1-1,TRBD1,.,TRBV10-2,TGCGCCAGCAGTGGCTCTCCGGACAGGTACACTGAAGCTTTCTTT,CASSGSPDRYTEAFF
TRBJ1-2,TRBD1,.,TRBV18,TGTGCCAGCTCACCTGTTGCAGGACAGGGTAACTATGGCTACACCTTC,CASSPVAGQGNYGYTF
TRBJ2-3,.,.,TRBV11-2,TGTGCCAGCAGCTTGGGCGGGAGCACAGATACGCAGTATTTT,CASSLGGSTDTQYF
TRBJ1-5,.,.,TRBV6-5,TGTGCCAGCAGTTCCTTCAAGGGGGGAGGCAATCAGCCCCAGCATTTT,CASSSFKGGGNQPQHF
TRBJ1-3,TRBD1,.,TRBV5-1,TGCGCCAGCAGCTTGGGACCAGGGGGTATTTCTGGAAACACCATATATTTT,CASSLGPGGISGNTIYF
TRBJ2-1,.,.,TRBV4-1,TGCGCCAGCAGCCAAGAACATCGACCAGCCCCCTACAATGAGCAGTTCTTC,CASSQEHRPAPYNEQFF
TRBJ1-2,TRBD1,.,TRBV2,TGTGCCAGCAGCCCCGGGACAGTCGGTGGCTACACCTTC,CASSPGTVGGYTF
TRBJ2-7,.,.,TRBV6-5,TGTGCCAGCAGTTTCGGGGCTTCCTACGAGCAGTACTTC,CASSFGASYEQYF
TRBJ2-1,TRBD1,.,TRBV5-8,TGTGCCAGCAGCCGACCCGACAGGGAGAGACCGTTCTTC,CASSRPDRERPFF
TRBJ1-3,.,.,TRBV5-1,TGCGCCAGCAGACACGGACCCGACGGAAACACCATATATTTT,CASRHGPDGNTIYF
TRBJ2-1,TRBD2,.,TRBV6-2/TRBV6-3,TGTGCCAGCAGTCCAATTTTCACTAGCGGGGGGGCCGGGCAGTTCTTC,CASSPIFTSGGAGQFF